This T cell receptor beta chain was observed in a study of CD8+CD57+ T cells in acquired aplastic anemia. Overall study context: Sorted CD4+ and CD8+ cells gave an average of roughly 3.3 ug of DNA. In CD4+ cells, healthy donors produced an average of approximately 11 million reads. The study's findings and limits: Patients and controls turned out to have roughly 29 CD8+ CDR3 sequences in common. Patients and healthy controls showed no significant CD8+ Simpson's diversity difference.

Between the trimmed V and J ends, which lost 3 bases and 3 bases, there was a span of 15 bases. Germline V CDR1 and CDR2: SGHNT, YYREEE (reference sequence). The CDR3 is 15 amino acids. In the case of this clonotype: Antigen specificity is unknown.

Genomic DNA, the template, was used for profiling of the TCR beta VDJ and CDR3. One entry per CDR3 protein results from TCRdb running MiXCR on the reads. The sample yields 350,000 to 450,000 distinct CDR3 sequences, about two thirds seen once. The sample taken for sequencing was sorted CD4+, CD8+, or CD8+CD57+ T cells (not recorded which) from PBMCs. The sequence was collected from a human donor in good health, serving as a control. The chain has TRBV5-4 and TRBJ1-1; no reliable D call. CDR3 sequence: CASSSTNSRHTEAFF. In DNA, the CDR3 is TGTGCCAGCAGCTCTACCAACAGCAGGCACACTGAAGCTTTCTTT.